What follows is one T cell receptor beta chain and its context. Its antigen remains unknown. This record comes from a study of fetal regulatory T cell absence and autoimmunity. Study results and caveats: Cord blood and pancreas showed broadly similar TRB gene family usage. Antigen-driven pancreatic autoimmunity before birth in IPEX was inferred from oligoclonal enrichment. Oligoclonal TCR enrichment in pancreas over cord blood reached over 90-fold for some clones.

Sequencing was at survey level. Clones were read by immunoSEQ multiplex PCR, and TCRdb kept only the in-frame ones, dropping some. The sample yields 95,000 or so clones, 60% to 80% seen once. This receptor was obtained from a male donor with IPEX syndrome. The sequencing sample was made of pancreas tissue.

The CDR3: CASRLIGALNEKLFF. The DNA for the CDR3 is TGTGCCAGCAGACTGATAGGGGCCCTTAATGAAAAACTGTTTTTT. The chain carries TRBV11-2 and TRBJ1-4; maybe TRBD1 (5 bases). This CDR3 has 15 amino acids. Germline CDR1 is SGHAT and CDR2 is FQNNGV. V was trimmed by 6 bases and J by 4 bases, leaving 15 bases between them.